Following are 6 T cell receptor beta chains from one sample sequenced in a study of brain T cells in children with intractable seizures. Measured with immunoSEQ multiplex PCR; TCRdb has only the in-frame clones, and not every one. The profile covers about 350,000 clones, with over 85% appearing a single time and 5.7% taken by the ten largest. As to time point: blood from clinic visit 5 months post-surgery; TSC patient then seizure free. The input for sequencing was peripheral blood, taken roughly 5 months after surgery. The receptors were gathered from a boy younger than two with tuberous sclerosis and intractable seizures.

This chain uses TRBV27 with TRBJ2-3; 11 positions agree with TRBD2. V trimming: 5 bases; J trimming: 0 bases; junction bases outside the gene matches: 4. The CDR3 length is 16 residues. Germline loops: CDR1 MNHEY, CDR2 SMNVEV (reference sequence). CDR3 DNA: TGTGCCAGCAGTCGACTAGCGGGGAGTAGCACAGATACGCAGTATTTT. Translation gives CASSRLAGSSTDTQYF.

This sequence joins TRBV7-2 and TRBJ2-3; TRBD2 might be the D (5 bases). The CDR3 totals 17 residues. Looked up from germline, CDR1 is SGHTA and CDR2 is FQGNSA. The V and J ends lost 0 bases and 1 base respectively, with 14 bases between them. As DNA, the CDR3 is TGTGCCAGCAGCTTAGCTATTGGCGGGTTACGCACAGATACGCAGTATTTT. Its protein product is CASSLAIGGLRTDTQYF.

The rearrangement joins TRBV4-1 to TRBJ2-5; a possible D gene is TRBD1 (6 bases). V was shortened by 4 bases and J by 2 bases, with 17 bases between the two germline ends. The CDR3 sequence is 16 residues long. From germline, CDR1 is MGHRA and CDR2 YSYEKL. As DNA, the CDR3 is TGCGCCAGCAGCCCCCGTATATCAGGGGCACAAGAGACCCAGTACTTC. Amino acids: CASSPRISGAQETQYF.

J is TRBJ2-7 and V is TRBV11-3, with 8 bases that match TRBD2. CDR1 and CDR2 (germline): SGHNT, YENEEA. The CDR3 sequence is 15 residues long. J was trimmed by 4 bases and V by 5 bases; bases with no gene match: 10. CDR3 sequence reads: CASSQTGTSVYEQYF. The CDR3 nucleotides read TGTGCCAGCAGCCAAACTGGGACTAGTGTATACGAGCAGTACTTC.

This chain connects TRBV2 to TRBJ2-5; 11 bases line up with TRBD1. This CDR3 spans 14 amino acids. With 8 bases clipped from V and 3 bases from J, the junction kept 5 bases outside the gene matches. Germline CDR1 is SNHLY and CDR2 is FYNNEI. CDR3 in DNA: TGTGCCAGCGGGAGGGACAGGGGGGAAGAGACCCAGTACTTC. Its translation is CASGRDRGEETQYF.

This clone was detected only once. The J gene is TRBJ1-5, the V gene TRBV19; possible D gene TRBD1, 6 bases. The CDR3 covers 14 residues. The V end was cut by 9 bases, the J end by 0 bases, with 12 bases between. Per the germline V gene, CDR1 is LNHDA and CDR2 is SQIVND (reference sequence). Here the CDR3 DNA reads TGTGCCAGCCAACAGGGAAATAGCAATCAGCCCCAGCATTTT. Translating it yields CASQQGNSNQPQHF.